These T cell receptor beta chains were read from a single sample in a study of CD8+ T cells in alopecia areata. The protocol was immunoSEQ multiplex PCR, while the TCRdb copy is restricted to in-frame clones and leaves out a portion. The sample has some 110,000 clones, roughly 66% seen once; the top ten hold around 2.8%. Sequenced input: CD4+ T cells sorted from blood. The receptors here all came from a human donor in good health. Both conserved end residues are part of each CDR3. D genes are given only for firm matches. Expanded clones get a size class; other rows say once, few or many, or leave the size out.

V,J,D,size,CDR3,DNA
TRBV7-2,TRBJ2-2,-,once,CASSMTGTTNTGELFF,TGTGCCAGCAGCATGACCGGGACAACGAACACCGGGGAGCTGTTTTTT
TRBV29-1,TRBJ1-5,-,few,CSVEISENQPQHF,TGCAGCGTTGAGATCAGCGAAAATCAGCCCCAGCATTTT
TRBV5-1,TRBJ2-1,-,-,CASSLDREGHEQFF,TGCGCCAGCAGCTTGGACCGAGAGGGACATGAGCAGTTCTTC
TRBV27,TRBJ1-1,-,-,CASTDGNRNTEAFF,TGTGCCAGCACAGACGGGAACCGGAACACTGAAGCTTTCTTT
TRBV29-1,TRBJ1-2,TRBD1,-,CSVEGGTRGQNYGYTF,TGCAGCGTTGAAGGGGGGACCCGGGGACAGAACTATGGCTACACCTTC
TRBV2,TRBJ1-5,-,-,CASETGPGGQHF,TGTGCCAGCGAGACAGGCCCAGGAGGCCAGCATTTT
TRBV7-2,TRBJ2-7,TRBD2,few,CASSLRGGPSYEQYF,TGTGCCAGCAGCTTACGCGGGGGACCTTCCTACGAGCAGTACTTC
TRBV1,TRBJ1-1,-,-,CTSRAGTMNTEAFF,TGCACCAGCAGAGCCGGGACGATGAACACTGAAGCTTTCTTT
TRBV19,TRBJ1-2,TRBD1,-,CASSPRQGSGYGYTF,TGTGCCAGTAGTCCCAGACAGGGAAGCGGCTATGGCTACACCTTC
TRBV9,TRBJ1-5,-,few,CASSVDSYSNQPQHF,TGTGCCAGCAGCGTAGACAGTTATAGCAATCAGCCCCAGCATTTT
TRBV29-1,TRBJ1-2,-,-,CSVEGVEALYGYTF,TGCAGCGTTGAAGGAGTCGAGGCTCTCTATGGCTACACCTTC
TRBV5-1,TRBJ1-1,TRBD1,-,CASGKTGSTEAFF,TGCGCCAGCGGTAAGACAGGGTCCACTGAAGCTTTCTTT
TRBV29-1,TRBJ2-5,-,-,CSVGWGETQYF,TGCAGCGTCGGATGGGGGGAGACCCAGTACTTC
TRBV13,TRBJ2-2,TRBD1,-,CASSLNPGRGHNTGELFF,TGTGCCAGCAGCTTAAACCCAGGCAGGGGGCATAACACCGGGGAGCTGTTTTTT
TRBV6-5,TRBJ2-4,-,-,CAPTLRGRGENIQYF,TGTGCTCCCACCCTCAGGGGGAGGGGCGAAAACATTCAGTACTTC
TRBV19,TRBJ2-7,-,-,CASIRFRGWGQLYEQYF,TGTGCCAGCATTAGATTCCGTGGTTGGGGCCAGTTATACGAGCAGTACTTC
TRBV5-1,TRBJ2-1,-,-,CASSPHRGNEQFF,TGCGCCAGCAGCCCCCACCGGGGAAATGAGCAGTTCTTC
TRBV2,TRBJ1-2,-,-,CASSEGGYTF,TGTGCCAGCAGCGAAGGTGGCTACACCTTC
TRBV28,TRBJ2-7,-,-,CASKQDGSYEQYF,TGTGCCAGCAAACAGGACGGGTCCTACGAGCAGTACTTC
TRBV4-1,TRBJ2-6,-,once,CASSSRVGGANVLTF,TGCGCCAGCAGCTCCAGGGTTGGTGGGGCCAACGTCCTGACTTTC
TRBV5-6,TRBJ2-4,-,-,CASSLGQLAKNIQYF,TGTGCCAGCAGCTTGGGACAGCTAGCCAAAAACATTCAGTACTTC
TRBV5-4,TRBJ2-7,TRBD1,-,CASSSQGYEQYF,TGTGCCAGCAGCTCACAGGGGTACGAGCAGTACTTC
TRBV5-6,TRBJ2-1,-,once,CASSTNERYNEQFF,TGTGCCAGCAGCACCAACGAAAGGTACAATGAGCAGTTCTTC
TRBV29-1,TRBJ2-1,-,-,CSGWGRESYNEQFF,TGCAGCGGGTGGGGCAGGGAGTCCTACAATGAGCAGTTCTTC
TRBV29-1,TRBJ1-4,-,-,CSVATDRRNEKLFF,TGCAGCGTTGCAACAGACAGGAGAAATGAAAAACTGTTTTTT
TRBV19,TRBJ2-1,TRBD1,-,CASSSWQGAVNEQFF,TGTGCCAGTAGTAGCTGGCAGGGGGCCGTTAATGAGCAGTTCTTC
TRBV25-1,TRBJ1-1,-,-,CASSDGGPNTEAFF,TGTGCCAGCAGTGACGGGGGTCCGAACACTGAAGCTTTCTTT
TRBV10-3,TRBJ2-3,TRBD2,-,CAIGQGGLATDTQYF,TGTGCCATCGGGCAAGGCGGACTAGCCACAGATACGCAGTATTTT
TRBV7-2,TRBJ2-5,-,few,CASSLRKIQETQYF,TGTGCCAGCAGCTTACGCAAGATCCAAGAGACCCAGTACTTC
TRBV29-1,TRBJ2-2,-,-,CSVSTDTGELFF,TGCAGCGTTTCGACAGACACCGGGGAGCTGTTTTTT
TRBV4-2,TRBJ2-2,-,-,CASSSGLANTGELFF,TGTGCCAGCAGCTCCGGGTTGGCGAACACCGGGGAGCTGTTTTTT
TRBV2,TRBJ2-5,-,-,CASLEHDFQETQYF,TGTGCCAGTCTGGAGCACGACTTCCAAGAGACCCAGTACTTC
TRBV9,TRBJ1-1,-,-,CASSPRPF,TGTGCCAGCAGCCCTCGACCGTTT
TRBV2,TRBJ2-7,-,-,CASSERVEEYF,TGTGCCAGCAGTGAAAGGGTTGAGGAGTACTTC
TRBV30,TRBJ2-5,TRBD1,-,CAWSLEGTGPRQETQYF,TGTGCCTGGAGTTTGGAAGGGACAGGGCCTCGACAAGAGACCCAGTACTTC
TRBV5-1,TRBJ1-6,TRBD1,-,CASSSTGGLNSPLHF,TGCGCCAGCAGCAGTACAGGGGGGCTTAATTCACCCCTCCACTTT
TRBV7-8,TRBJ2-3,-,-,CASSPREVTDTQYF,TGTGCCAGCAGCCCCCGAGAAGTTACAGATACGCAGTATTTT
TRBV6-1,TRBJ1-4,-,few,CASSLGGNEKLFF,TGTGCCAGCAGCCTGGGGGGGAATGAAAAACTGTTTTTT
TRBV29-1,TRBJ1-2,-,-,CSVEGTLYGYTF,TGCAGCGTTGAAGGTACTCTTTATGGCTACACCTTC
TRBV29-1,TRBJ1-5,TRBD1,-,CSVQGANQPQHF,TGCAGCGTACAGGGGGCCAATCAGCCCCAGCATTTT
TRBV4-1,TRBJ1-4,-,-,CASSPPGGGRLFF,TGCGCCAGCAGCCCCCCGGGGGGGGGAAGACTGTTTTTT
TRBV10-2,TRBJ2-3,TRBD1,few,CASSRQGATDTQYF,TGCGCCAGCAGTAGACAGGGGGCAACAGATACGCAGTATTTT